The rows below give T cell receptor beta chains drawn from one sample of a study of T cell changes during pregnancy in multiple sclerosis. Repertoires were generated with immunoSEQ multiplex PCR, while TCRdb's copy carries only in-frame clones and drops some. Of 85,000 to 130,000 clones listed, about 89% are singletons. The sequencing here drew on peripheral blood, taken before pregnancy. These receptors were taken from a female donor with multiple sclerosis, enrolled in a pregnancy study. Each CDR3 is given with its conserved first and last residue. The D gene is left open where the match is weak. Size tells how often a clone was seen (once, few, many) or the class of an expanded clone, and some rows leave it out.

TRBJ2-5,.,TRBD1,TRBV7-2,TGTGCCAGCAGCAAAGACAGGGGCCAAGAGACCCAGTACTTC,CASSKDRGQETQYF
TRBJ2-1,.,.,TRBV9,TGTGCCAGCAGCCCCGGGGAAAGCTCCTACAATGAGCAGTTCTTC,CASSPGESSYNEQFF
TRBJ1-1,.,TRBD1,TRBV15,TGTGCCACCAGCAGAGACGGAGGGACAGGGCCTGAAGCTTTCTTT,CATSRDGGTGPEAFF
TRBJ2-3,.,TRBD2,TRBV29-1,TGCAGCGTTGTCGGGTGGGGTAGCGGGAGGGCTAGCACAGATACGCAGTATTTT,CSVVGWGSGRASTDTQYF
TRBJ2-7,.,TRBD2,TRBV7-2,TGTGCCAGCAGCTCTGGGGGAGGGCCGGGATACGAGCAGTACTTC,CASSSGGGPGYEQYF
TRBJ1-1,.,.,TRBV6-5,TGTGCCAGCACGAGCGGGGGCACTGAAGCTTTCTTT,CASTSGGTEAFF
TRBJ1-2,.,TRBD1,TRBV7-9,TGTGCCAGCAGCTTTCCCGGACAGGCGACTTTCTCTCCCTACACCTTC,CASSFPGQATFSPYTF
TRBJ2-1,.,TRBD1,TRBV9,TGTGCCAGCAGACCGGCCGGGACAGGGGACTACAATGAGCAGTTCTTC,CASRPAGTGDYNEQFF
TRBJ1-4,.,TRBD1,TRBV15,TGTGCCACCAGCCGTCGGTCGGCGGGACAGGGGGAAAAACTGTTTTTT,CATSRRSAGQGEKLFF
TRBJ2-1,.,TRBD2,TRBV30,TGTGCCGGACTAGCGGGAAGGCCAAGCTCCTACAATGAGCAGTTCTTC,CAGLAGRPSSYNEQFF
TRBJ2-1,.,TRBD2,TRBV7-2,TGTGCCAGCAGCTGGGTAGCGGGATCCTACAATGAGCAGTTCTTC,CASSWVAGSYNEQFF
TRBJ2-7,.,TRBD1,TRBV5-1,TGCGCCAGCAGCACCCAGGGTGGAACAGGGGGCCCCTACGAGCAGTACTTC,CASSTQGGTGGPYEQYF
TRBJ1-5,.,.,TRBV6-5,TGTGCCAGCAGTGAAAGAGCGGGTCAGCCCCAGCATTTT,CASSERAGQPQHF
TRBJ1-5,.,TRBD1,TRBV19,TGTGCCAGTAAAAAGACAGGGAAGGGACAGCCCCAGCATTTT,CASKKTGKGQPQHF
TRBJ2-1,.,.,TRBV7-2,TGTGCCAGCAGCCAACGGGGAGGCTCCTCCTACAATGAGCAGTTCTTC,CASSQRGGSSYNEQFF
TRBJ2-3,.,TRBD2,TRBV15,TGTGCCACCAGCAGAGTGCGGGGGAGCACAGATACGCAGTATTTT,CATSRVRGSTDTQYF
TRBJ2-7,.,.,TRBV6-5,TGTGCCAGCAGCCGCGGGGTCAGGTACGAGCAGTACTTC,CASSRGVRYEQYF
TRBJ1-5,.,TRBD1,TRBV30,TGTGCCTACGGGACAGGGGGCTGGCAGCCCCAGCATTTT,CAYGTGGWQPQHF
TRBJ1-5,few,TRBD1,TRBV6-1,TGTGCCAGCATTGACAGGGGACGCAATCAGCCCCAGCATTTT,CASIDRGRNQPQHF
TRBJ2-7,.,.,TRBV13,TGTGCCAGCAGCTTAGCGGGAGCACATTACGAGCAGTACTTC,CASSLAGAHYEQYF
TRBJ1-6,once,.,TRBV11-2,TGTGCCAGCAGCCCCGTCCGCGGAGGGTACAATTCACCCCTCCACTTT,CASSPVRGGYNSPLHF
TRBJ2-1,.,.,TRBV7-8,TGTGCCAGCAGCTTAGACAACAACTACAATGAGCAGTTCTTC,CASSLDNNYNEQFF
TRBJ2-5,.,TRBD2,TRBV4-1,TGCGCCAGCAGCGAAGGACTAGCGGGAGGTGGGGAGACCCAGTACTTC,CASSEGLAGGGETQYF
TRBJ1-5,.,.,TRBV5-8,TGTGCCAGCAGCTTAGGGGCCTCTCAGCCCCAGCATTTT,CASSLGASQPQHF
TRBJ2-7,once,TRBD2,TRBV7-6,TGTGCCAGCAGCTTATTAGCGGGAGCGAGCTCCTACGAGCAGTACTTC,CASSLLAGASSYEQYF
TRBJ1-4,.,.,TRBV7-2,TGTGCCAGCAGCATCCACAGGGACCCTAATGAAAAACTGTTTTTT,CASSIHRDPNEKLFF
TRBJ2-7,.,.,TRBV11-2,TGTGCCAGCAGCTTAGCATCCTACGAGCAGTACTTC,CASSLASYEQYF
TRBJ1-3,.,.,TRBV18,TGTGCCAGCTCACCTCAGGGAGGGAAGAACACCATATATTTT,CASSPQGGKNTIYF
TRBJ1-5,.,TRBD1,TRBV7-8,TGTGCCAGCAGCCAAGACAGGGTGGGGGAAAATCAGCCCCAGCATTTT,CASSQDRVGENQPQHF
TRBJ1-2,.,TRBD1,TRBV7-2,TGTGCCAGCAGCTTAGATAAGACAGGGTTGGGTGGCTATGGCTACACCTTC,CASSLDKTGLGGYGYTF
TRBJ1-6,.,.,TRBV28,TGTGCCAGCAGCCCTACCAGGGGCGACTATAATTCACCCCTCCACTTT,CASSPTRGDYNSPLHF
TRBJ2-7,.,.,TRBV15,TGTGCCACCAGCAGAGCGGGAAGCAACTACGAGCAGTACTTC,CATSRAGSNYEQYF
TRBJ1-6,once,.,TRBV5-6,TGTGCCAGCAGCCCCCGGGTCCTGGCCAATTCACCCCTCCACTTT,CASSPRVLANSPLHF
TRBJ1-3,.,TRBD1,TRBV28,TGTGCCAGCAGGGTTAACAGGGGATGGTCTGGAAACACCATATATTTT,CASRVNRGWSGNTIYF
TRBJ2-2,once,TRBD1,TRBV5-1,TGCGCCAGCAGCGCCGGGACAGGAGAGAACACCGGGGAGCTGTTTTTT,CASSAGTGENTGELFF
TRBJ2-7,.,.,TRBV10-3,TGTGCCATCAGTGTCAGGGACGAGCAGTACTTC,CAISVRDEQYF
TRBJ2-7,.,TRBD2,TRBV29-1,TGCAGCGTGCTAACCGGGACTACACCGAGCGAGCAGTACTTC,CSVLTGTTPSEQYF
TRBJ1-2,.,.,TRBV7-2,TGTGCCAGCAGCTCCCGACAGCTCAACTATGGCTACACCTTC,CASSSRQLNYGYTF
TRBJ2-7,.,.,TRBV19,TGTGCCAGTAGTATAGTAGTTACCGGGGTCTACGAGCAGTACTTC,CASSIVVTGVYEQYF